Listed below are T cell receptor beta chains from one sample, sequenced in a study of T cells in Graves' hyperthyroidism and ophthalmopathy. TCRdb fed the multiplex PCR reads into MiXCR, producing one record per CDR3 protein. The sample shows 550,000 to 700,000 distinct CDR3 sequences, around 15% of them seen only once. The sequenced material came from blood. Every receptor here comes from a woman in her thirties or forties with Graves' ophthalmopathy. CDR3s include the opening cysteine and the closing phenylalanine or tryptophan. D genes are given only for firm matches. Only part of the rows carry a size: once, few, many, or a class if the clone is expanded.

size: -
D: -
V: TRBV29-1
J: TRBJ1-1
CDR3: CSVVAHLNTEAFF
DNA: TGCAGCGTTGTCGCCCACCTGAACACTGAAGCTTTCTTT

size: -
D: TRBD1
V: TRBV19
J: TRBJ2-7
CDR3: CASSKWMEQGDYEQYF
DNA: TGTGCCAGTAGTAAGTGGATGGAGCAGGGGGACTACGAGCAGTACTTC

size: many
D: -
V: TRBV7-2
J: TRBJ1-5
CDR3: CASSWGVSNQPQHF
DNA: TGTGCCAGCAGCTGGGGGGTTAGCAATCAGCCCCAGCATTTT

size: many
D: TRBD2
V: TRBV3-1
J: TRBJ2-7
CDR3: CASSQGHSGSLYF
DNA: TGTGCCAGCAGCCAAGGGCATAGCGGGTCTCTGTACTTC

size: many
D: TRBD2
V: TRBV6-5
J: TRBJ2-5
CDR3: CASSYPGGETQYF
DNA: TGTGCCAGCAGTTACCCGGGGGGGGAGACCCAGTACTTC

size: many
D: -
V: TRBV2
J: TRBJ2-7
CDR3: CASRYVGAYEQYF
DNA: TGTGCCAGCCGGTACGTGGGGGCCTACGAGCAGTACTTC

size: -
D: -
V: TRBV13
J: TRBJ1-2
CDR3: CASSLGVGMTSPANYGYTF
DNA: TGTGCCAGCAGCTTAGGGGTTGGTATGACCTCCCCAGCTAACTATGGCTACACCTTC

size: few
D: -
V: TRBV5-6
J: TRBJ2-7
CDR3: CASSRDFPIYEQYF
DNA: TGTGCCAGCAGCCGGGACTTCCCAATCTACGAGCAGTACTTC

size: many
D: -
V: TRBV15
J: TRBJ1-1
CDR3: CATSKPAENTEAFF
DNA: TGTGCCACCAGCAAGCCCGCAGAGAACACTGAAGCTTTCTTT

size: -
D: -
V: TRBV12-3/TRBV12-4
J: TRBJ2-7
CDR3: CASSLAGCREQYF
DNA: TGTGCCAGCAGTTTAGCGGGATGCCGTGAGCAGTACTTC

size: -
D: TRBD1
V: TRBV12-3/TRBV12-4
J: TRBJ1-5
CDR3: CASSFRGSGPQHF
DNA: TGTGCCAGCAGTTTCAGGGGGTCAGGGCCCCAGCATTTT

size: few
D: -
V: TRBV29-1
J: TRBJ2-2
CDR3: CSAGPTGVTGELFF
DNA: TGCAGCGCGGGTCCTACGGGAGTGACCGGGGAGCTGTTTTTT

size: many
D: -
V: TRBV20-1
J: TRBJ1-1
CDR3: CSASTGSPEAFF
DNA: TGCAGTGCATCTACAGGGTCCCCTGAAGCTTTCTTT

size: many
D: -
V: TRBV2
J: TRBJ1-4
CDR3: CASYWEEDGGLFF
DNA: TGTGCCAGCTATTGGGAAGAGGACGGAGGACTGTTTTTT

size: -
D: TRBD2
V: TRBV30
J: TRBJ2-2
CDR3: CAWSVGLAGSFVGELFF
DNA: TGTGCCTGGAGTGTCGGACTAGCGGGGTCCTTCGTCGGGGAGCTGTTTTTT

size: many
D: -
V: TRBV2
J: TRBJ1-1
CDR3: CASRAGLGDTEAFF
DNA: TGTGCCAGCAGGGCAGGGCTTGGGGACACTGAAGCTTTCTTT

size: many
D: TRBD1
V: TRBV28
J: TRBJ2-7
CDR3: CASSSPRTGGRSYEQYF
DNA: TGTGCCAGCAGTTCACCTCGGACAGGGGGGAGATCCTACGAGCAGTACTTC

size: -
D: -
V: TRBV4-2
J: TRBJ1-3
CDR3: CASSQGSLQGTGNTIYF
DNA: TGTGCCAGCAGCCAAGGGTCGCTACAGGGAACGGGAAACACCATATATTTT

size: many
D: TRBD1
V: TRBV28
J: TRBJ2-7
CDR3: CASTPGGIIGYEQYF
DNA: TGTGCCAGCACCCCAGGGGGCATCATCGGGTACGAGCAGTACTTC

size: few
D: TRBD2
V: TRBV6-1
J: TRBJ2-7
CDR3: CASSGGGASGMHEQYF
DNA: TGTGCCAGCAGTGGCGGGGGGGCTAGCGGGATGCACGAGCAGTACTTC

size: many
D: -
V: TRBV12-5
J: TRBJ1-2
CDR3: CASGLVGSGTIYGYTF
DNA: TGTGCTAGTGGTTTGGTTGGGTCGGGCACAATCTATGGCTACACCTTC

size: many
D: -
V: TRBV7-2
J: TRBJ1-2
CDR3: CASSLDGSGYTF
DNA: TGTGCCAGCAGCTTAGATGGGAGTGGCTACACCTTC

size: -
D: TRBD2
V: TRBV7-8
J: TRBJ2-7
CDR3: CASSLGGLAAPYEQYF
DNA: TGTGCCAGCAGCTTAGGGGGACTAGCGGCCCCCTACGAGCAGTACTTC

size: many
D: -
V: TRBV28
J: TRBJ1-1
CDR3: CASSEHPGTEAFF
DNA: TGTGCCAGCAGTGAGCATCCGGGCACTGAAGCTTTCTTT

size: many
D: TRBD1
V: TRBV19
J: TRBJ2-7
CDR3: CASSVTGVGYEQYF
DNA: TGTGCCAGTAGTGTCACAGGGGTGGGCTACGAGCAGTACTTC

size: many
D: TRBD2
V: TRBV28
J: TRBJ2-5
CDR3: CASSQLAGVVETQYF
DNA: TGTGCCAGCAGCCAACTAGCGGGAGTGGTAGAGACCCAGTACTTC

size: -
D: TRBD2
V: TRBV6-2/TRBV6-3
J: TRBJ2-3
CDR3: CASSYTPMTSGSTDTQYF
DNA: TGTGCCAGCAGCTACACTCCCATGACTAGCGGGAGCACAGATACGCAGTATTTT

size: many
D: -
V: TRBV10-3
J: TRBJ1-1
CDR3: CAIRENTEAFF
DNA: TGTGCCATCAGGGAGAACACTGAAGCTTTCTTT

size: many
D: -
V: TRBV6-5
J: TRBJ2-7
CDR3: CASSWGPADLAYEQYF
DNA: TGTGCCAGCAGTTGGGGTCCGGCGGACCTCGCCTACGAGCAGTACTTC

size: -
D: -
V: TRBV19
J: TRBJ1-3
CDR3: CASNLRGNPDSGNTIYF
DNA: TGTGCCAGTAACCTTCGAGGGAACCCCGACTCTGGAAACACCATATATTTT

size: many
D: -
V: TRBV12-3/TRBV12-4
J: TRBJ2-5
CDR3: CASSLALPAGVQETQYF
DNA: TGTGCCAGCAGTTTAGCGCTCCCAGCGGGCGTTCAAGAGACCCAGTACTTC

size: many
D: -
V: TRBV6-5
J: TRBJ1-6
CDR3: CASSYRSNSPLHF
DNA: TGTGCCAGCAGTTACCGGTCAAATTCACCCCTCCACTTT

size: many
D: -
V: TRBV6-2/TRBV6-3
J: TRBJ1-5
CDR3: CASPGVSNQPQHF
DNA: TGTGCCAGCCCGGGGGTGAGCAATCAGCCCCAGCATTTT

size: many
D: -
V: TRBV30
J: TRBJ1-2
CDR3: CAWTSTSGGDYGYTF
DNA: TGTGCCTGGACCTCAACTAGCGGGGGAGACTATGGCTACACCTTC

size: few
D: -
V: TRBV5-6
J: TRBJ1-1
CDR3: CASSLGTVLRNTEAFF
DNA: TGTGCCAGCAGCTTGGGGACAGTCCTGCGCAACACTGAAGCTTTCTTT